The rows below give T cell receptor beta chains drawn from one sample of a study of blood T cell repertoires in COVID-19. Measured with immunoSEQ multiplex PCR; TCRdb has only the in-frame clones, and not every one. The data hold about 250,000 clones, with roughly nine tenths observed a single time. The sample comprised peripheral blood. The receptor source for this set is a man between 18 and 35 years old with active or convalescent COVID-19. Each CDR3 is given without its conserved first and last residue.

V	J	CDR3
TRBV4-3	TRBJ1-6	ASSQTGQGDSPLH
TRBV6-2/TRBV6-3	TRBJ2-1	ASSYGGLNEQF
TRBV6-5	TRBJ1-1	ASSLAGPNTEAF
TRBV4-3	TRBJ1-2	ASSQDLIARSDYGYT
TRBV3-1/TRBV3-2	TRBJ1-1	ASSHSDTEAF
TRBV5-6	TRBJ1-5	ASSVIGGGPQH
TRBV5-8	TRBJ1-2	ASSLGTGGYYGYT
TRBV7-9	TRBJ2-7	ASSLVLSNRPYEQY
TRBV14	TRBJ2-1	ASSPTGKNEQF
TRBV18	TRBJ2-1	ASSPSAGGGNNEQF
TRBV28	TRBJ1-5	ASSFFGGRRQPQH
TRBV9	TRBJ2-1	ASSPPAGAGGDNEQF
TRBV9	TRBJ2-3	ASSVSQTTASTDTQY
TRBV19	TRBJ1-1	ARATRPNTEAF
TRBV23-1	TRBJ1-3	ASSQIRAGNTIY
TRBV7-9	TRBJ2-7	ASSLYQGYEQY
TRBV19	TRBJ1-1	ASSISRVNTEAF
TRBV29-1	TRBJ1-2	SAREGYGYT
TRBV10-3	TRBJ1-5	AISRGSNQPQH